This TCR beta chain was observed in a study of glioma-infiltrating T cells after dendritic cell vaccination. The wider study: Three intradermal dendritic cell vaccine injections were given every two weeks.

The V and J ends lost 4 bases and 5 bases, in that order; junction bases with no gene match: 13. Germline lookup yields CDR1 SGHNT and CDR2 YENEEA. The CDR3 totals 16 residues. Input was 2 to 2.5 ug genomic DNA, or all available if less. The PCR used 60 V beta and 13 J beta primers. TCRdb keeps only in-frame clones here, not all; method: immunoSEQ multiplex PCR. The profile covers tens of thousands of clones, with about 83% appearing a single time and less than 3% taken by the ten largest. Fresh-frozen tumor tissue and more than two years of survival data were available for all. The sequencing here drew on blood, taken before dendritic cell vaccination. The TCR comes from a human donor with glioblastoma. The chain recombines TRBV11-3 with TRBJ1-2; 7 nucleotides line up with TRBD1. In DNA, the CDR3 is TGTGCCAGCAGCTATTACCCGACAGGGCAGGGGTATGGCTACACCTTC. It yields the protein CASSYYPTGQGYGYTF. Together with reference TRBV11-3 and TRBJ1-2, the CDR3 gives the full variable domain: EAGVVQSPRYKIIEKKQPVAFWCNPISGHNTLYWYLQNLGQGPELLIRYENEEAVDDSQLPKDRFSAERLKGVDSTLKIQPAELGDSAVYLCASSYYPTGQGYGYTFGSGTRLTVV.